Each of the 15 T cell receptor beta chains below was sequenced from the same sample in a study of sequential checkpoint blockade in melanoma. Sample treatment: randomized to nivolumab then ipilimumab (arm A) or the reverse (arm B). The repertoire was sequenced with immunoSEQ multiplex PCR; TCRdb's copy has only in-frame clones and lacks some. The sample carries 750 to 1,000 clones, around 23% recorded once. Sequenced here: tumor tissue (inferred from file names), sampled from a patient given nivolumab and ipilimumab in sequence. Every receptor here comes from a human donor with melanoma.

This clone occurred a few times. The chain combines TRBV7-1 with TRBJ2-2; D may be TRBD1 (5 bases). TRBV7-1 is an ORF; its function is uncertain. V was clipped by 5 bases and J by 6 bases, with 10 bases between them. The CDR3 spans 13 residues. DNA for the CDR3: TGTGCCAGCAGCCCCCAAGGGGCCGGGGAGCTGTTTTTT. The encoded protein is CASSPQGAGELFF.

This clone was found a few times. CDR3 DNA: TGTGCCAGCAGCTTAGTGGGAGGCGGAAACTATGGCTACACCTTC. Protein sequence: CASSLVGGGNYGYTF. The gene calls are TRBV11-3 and TRBJ1-2; D not certain. The V end lost 1 base, the J end lost 2 bases, and 11 bases lay between the germline ends. The germline gives CDR1 SGHNT, CDR2 YENEEA. The CDR3 runs to 15 residues.

There are a few counts of this clone. The rearrangement links TRBV9 to TRBJ2-1, with D perhaps TRBD1 (5 bases). The V end lost 4 bases, the J end lost 3 bases, and 17 bases lay between the germline ends. The CDR3 loop spans 16 amino acids. The germline V gene has CDR1 SGDLS and CDR2 YYNGEE. DNA for the CDR3: TGTGCCAGCAGCCTCTCTCGTGGTCAGGGCTACAATGAGCAGTTCTTC. This translates into CASSLSRGQGYNEQFF. Combining the CDR3 with reference TRBV9 and TRBJ2-1 gives the whole variable domain DSGVTQTPKHLITATGQRVTLRCSPRSGDLSVYWYQQSLDQGLQFLIQYYNGEERAKGNILERFSAQQFPDLHSELNLSSLELGDSALYFCASSLSRGQGYNEQFFGPGTRLTVL.

V and J are TRBV7-6 and TRBJ2-7; TRBD2 aligns across 10 bases. V was pared by 5 bases and J by 4 bases, with 11 bases of the junction left unmatched. Germline V gene lookup returns CDR1 SGHVS and CDR2 FNYEAQ. The CDR3 covers 16 residues. CDR3 bases: TGTGCCAGCAGCCAAGATTGGGCTAGCGGGGGTTACGAGCAGTACTTC. It specifies CASSQDWASGGYEQYF.

This clone was seen a few times. The CDR3 nucleotides are TGTGCCAGCATATCCTCCAGTGCTATCTATGGCTACACCTTC. Translation: CASISSSAIYGYTF. The J gene is TRBJ1-2, the V gene TRBV28; D remains ambiguous. This CDR3 has 14 amino acids. The germline CDR1 and CDR2 sequences are MDHEN and SYDVKM. V gave up 7 bases and J gave up 4 bases, with 16 bases separating them.

J is TRBJ1-1 and V is TRBV7-7; D is possibly TRBD1 (5 bases). Germline V gene sequence: CDR1 SSHAT, CDR2 FNYEAQ (reference sequence). This CDR3 has 16 residues. The germline V and J ends were trimmed by 0 bases and 4 bases, with 15 bases remaining between them. CDR3 nucleotide sequence: TGTGCCAGCAGCTTAGCGGTCGGAACCCAGGGCACTGAAGCTTTCTTT. Translating gives CASSLAVGTQGTEAFF.

The J gene is TRBJ2-1, the V gene TRBV29-1; the D gene is possibly TRBD1 (6 bases). Germline V CDR1 and CDR2: SQVTM, ANQGSEA. Trimming pared 5 bases from V and 10 bases from J, leaving 18 bases between. The CDR3 runs 13 residues. CDR3 sequence (DNA): TGCAGCGTTCAAGGGGACACCCGAGGGGAGCAGTTCTTC. Translated: CSVQGDTRGEQFF.

The chain has TRBV18 and TRBJ1-1; perhaps TRBD1 as D (6 bases). The CDR3 sequence is 15 residues long. V was cut by 5 bases and J by 3 bases, with 16 bases left in between. Germline values: CDR1 KGHSH, CDR2 LQKENI. The DNA of the CDR3 is TGTGCCAGCTCAGCGCTACAGGGAGGTTACACTGAAGCTTTCTTT. Translation gives CASSALQGGYTEAFF.

This clone is medium-sized within its sample. V usage is TRBV6-8 and J usage is TRBJ2-4; a possible D gene is TRBD1 (6 bases). CDR1 is MNHGY, CDR2 SAAAGT, per germline. CDR3 length: 15 residues. V shed 6 bases and J shed 6 bases, with 18 bases lying between them. The CDR3 protein is CASRATGTQGNIQYF. The CDR3, as DNA: TGTGCCAGCAGGGCTACCGGGACACAGGGAAACATTCAGTACTTC.

The V gene is TRBV19, the J gene TRBJ1-4; TRBD1 aligns across 7 bases. V was pared by 5 bases and J by 9 bases, with 6 bases of the junction left unmatched. Germline-derived CDR1 and CDR2 are LNHDA and SQIVND (reference sequence). The CDR3 covers 13 residues. This CDR3 is CASSGTVWQKLFF. The CDR3 nucleotides read TGTGCCAGTAGTGGGACAGTCTGGCAAAAACTGTTTTTT.

This clone was recorded a few times. The chain links TRBV19 to TRBJ1-4; the D gene is possibly TRBD1 (5 bases). The germline V gene encodes CDR1 LNHDA and CDR2 SQIVND (reference sequence). V shed 5 bases and J shed 5 bases, with 12 bases lying between them. CDR3 size: 14 residues. The CDR3 region has the DNA TGTGCCAGTAGTCGGGGACCGAAGAATGAAAAACTGTTTTTT. Translating gives CASSRGPKNEKLFF.

The chain links TRBV14 to TRBJ1-4, with D possibly being TRBD1 (5 bases). This CDR3 spans 13 amino acids. The V gene's germline CDR1 is SGHDN and CDR2 FVKESK. With 2 bases removed from V and 13 bases from J, the gap between germline ends came to 14 bases. The CDR3 region is CASSQLSRQGLFF. Here the CDR3 DNA reads TGTGCCAGCAGCCAACTTTCCCGGCAGGGACTGTTTTTT.

There are a few counts of this clone. The J gene is TRBJ2-7, the V gene TRBV11-3; the D call may be TRBD1 or TRBD2 (5 bases each). The CDR3 covers 18 residues. Germline V lookup: CDR1 SGHNT, CDR2 YENEEA. V shed 1 base and J shed 1 base, with 20 bases lying between them. This chain's CDR3 is CASSLGSWGRGNSYEQYF. The CDR3 DNA reads as TGTGCCAGCAGCTTAGGGTCCTGGGGTCGGGGCAATTCCTACGAGCAGTACTTC.

This clone is judged medium-sized (0.01 to 0.1%). The rearrangement joins TRBV11-3 to TRBJ1-2; 9 nucleotides agree with TRBD1. The CDR3 has 17 residues. The germline gives CDR1 SGHNT, CDR2 YENEEA. The trim removed 4 bases at V and 7 bases at J, leaving 16 bases unmatched. As DNA, the CDR3 is TGTGCCAGCAGCTCCAAAACATCCCTCACAGGGGGCCGTGGCTACACCTTC. Its protein product is CASSSKTSLTGGRGYTF.

The gene calls are TRBV6-8 and TRBJ1-1, with D possibly being TRBD1 (6 bases). This CDR3 is 14 amino acids long. Germline V gene data show CDR1 as MNHGY and CDR2 as SAAAGT. V was shortened by 11 bases and J by 7 bases, with 23 bases between the two germline ends. CDR3: CAGETLSGESEAFF. The CDR3 DNA sequence: TGTGCCGGAGAGACCCTCTCAGGGGAGAGTGAAGCTTTCTTT.